These T cell receptor beta chains were read from a single sample in a study of CD8 T cells in ankylosing spondylitis. MiXCR was run by TCRdb on the 5' RACE reads, yielding one entry per CDR3 protein. Counted here are more than 150,000 distinct CDR3 sequences, over 15% occurring once; the ten biggest clones make up more than 3.5%. The sequenced sample was blood, either unsorted or a sorted T cell fraction (not recorded which). The receptors were sampled from a male donor aged 5-30 years with ankylosing spondylitis or in good health (not recorded which). CDR3s include the opening cysteine and the closing phenylalanine or tryptophan. The D gene is left open where the match is weak. Clone size appears in some rows only: once, few, many, or a class for an expanded clone.

V,length,size,D,J,CDR3,DNA
TRBV7-9,17,many,TRBD2,TRBJ2-1,CASSPPWLAGGYNEQFF,TGTGCCAGCAGCCCCCCATGGCTAGCGGGGGGGTACAATGAGCAGTTCTTC
TRBV20-1,13,many,.,TRBJ1-1,CSARSGTVTEAFF,TGCAGTGCTAGATCCGGGACGGTCACTGAAGCTTTCTTT
TRBV13,15,few,TRBD2,TRBJ2-7,CASSKGTSRSYEQYF,TGTGCCAGCAGCAAAGGGACTAGCAGAAGTTACGAGCAGTACTTC
TRBV20-1,13,many,TRBD2,TRBJ2-5,CSAPLAGGGTQYF,TGCAGTGCTCCCTTAGCGGGGGGGGGGACCCAGTACTTC
TRBV12-3/TRBV12-4,15,many,TRBD2,TRBJ2-3,CASSFFAGGADTQYF,TGTGCCAGCAGTTTTTTTGCGGGAGGCGCGGATACGCAGTATTTT
TRBV10-3,12,.,TRBD2,TRBJ2-5,CATSGEQETQYF,TGTGCCACTAGCGGAGAACAAGAGACCCAGTACTTC
TRBV28,16,many,TRBD2,TRBJ2-1,CASRTEGLAGVSEQFF,TGTGCCAGCAGAACCGAGGGACTAGCGGGAGTCAGCGAGCAGTTCTTC
TRBV19,14,many,TRBD2,TRBJ2-1,CAVSSGPPYNEQFF,TGTGCCGTTTCTAGCGGACCCCCCTACAATGAGCAGTTCTTC
TRBV7-2,14,many,.,TRBJ2-1,CASSLKRSYNEQFF,TGTGCCAGCAGCTTAAAGCGGAGCTACAATGAGCAGTTCTTC
TRBV12-3/TRBV12-4,13,.,.,TRBJ2-2,CASSQMVSGELFF,TGTGCCAGCAGCCAAATGGTGTCCGGGGAGCTGTTTTTT
TRBV29-1,11,many,.,TRBJ2-7,CSVGNGYEQYF,TGCAGCGTTGGAAACGGATACGAGCAGTACTTC
TRBV7-6,15,many,TRBD1,TRBJ2-1,CASSQIQGRNNEQFF,TGTGCCAGCAGCCAAATACAGGGGAGAAACAATGAGCAGTTCTTC
TRBV20-1,13,many,.,TRBJ1-5,CSATRDLNQPQHF,TGCAGTGCCACCAGGGACCTCAATCAGCCCCAGCATTTT
TRBV20-1,14,few,TRBD1,TRBJ1-2,CSASRQGEYYGYTF,TGCAGTGCTAGTCGGCAGGGGGAATACTATGGCTACACCTTC
TRBV9,14,many,.,TRBJ2-2,CASSVGLRDGELFF,TGTGCCAGCAGCGTAGGACTGCGCGACGGGGAGCTGTTTTTT
TRBV4-3,15,many,.,TRBJ2-5,CASSQDRGVEETQYF,TGCGCCAGCAGCCAAGATAGGGGAGTTGAAGAGACCCAGTACTTC
TRBV7-2,13,many,.,TRBJ2-3,CASSSSQGVTQYF,TGTGCCAGCAGCTCTAGTCAGGGTGTTACGCAGTATTTT
TRBV12-3/TRBV12-4,19,many,TRBD2,TRBJ2-1,CASSLMRGTSGRADNEQFF,TGTGCCAGCAGTTTAATGCGTGGGACTAGCGGGAGGGCCGACAATGAGCAGTTCTTC
TRBV29-1,16,many,.,TRBJ2-3,CSVVRGLTPGTDTQYF,TGCAGCGTTGTGAGGGGCCTCACCCCTGGCACAGATACGCAGTATTTT
TRBV9,13,many,.,TRBJ2-7,CASSVAQNYEQYF,TGTGCCAGCAGCGTAGCCCAAAATTACGAGCAGTACTTC
TRBV12-3/TRBV12-4,14,many,.,TRBJ1-5,CASSLSENFQPQHF,TGTGCCAGCAGTTTGAGTGAAAATTTCCAGCCCCAGCATTTT
TRBV7-8,16,many,.,TRBJ2-7,CASSQTTDGLSYEQYF,TGTGCCAGCAGTCAAACCACGGACGGACTTTCCTACGAGCAGTACTTC
TRBV12-3/TRBV12-4,13,many,.,TRBJ2-5,CASSTGRRETQYF,TGTGCCAGCAGCACAGGGCGGCGAGAGACCCAGTACTTC
TRBV9,15,many,.,TRBJ1-1,CASSVEGSLNTEAFF,TGTGCCAGCAGCGTAGAGGGCAGTTTGAACACTGAAGCTTTCTTT
TRBV5-4,13,once,TRBD2,TRBJ2-1,CASSSGLPNEQFF,TGTGCCAGCAGCTCGGGACTACCCAATGAGCAGTTCTTC
TRBV7-2,13,many,.,TRBJ2-7,CASSAFYSYEQYF,TGTGCCAGCAGCGCTTTCTACTCCTACGAGCAGTACTTC
TRBV29-1,12,many,.,TRBJ2-7,CSVEGLSYEQYF,TGCAGCGTTGAGGGGCTTTCCTACGAGCAGTACTTC
TRBV29-1,14,.,.,TRBJ2-5,CSVGGRVTQETQYF,TGCAGCGTTGGCGGCAGGGTAACCCAAGAGACCCAGTACTTC
TRBV19,15,.,TRBD2,TRBJ2-2,CASRPSGKPTGELFF,TGTGCCAGTAGGCCAAGCGGGAAGCCCACCGGGGAGCTGTTTTTT
TRBV5-5,17,.,.,TRBJ2-1,CASSYRGTQSSYNEQFF,TGTGCCAGCAGCTACCGAGGGACTCAGAGCTCCTACAATGAGCAGTTCTTC
TRBV18,13,few,.,TRBJ1-5,CASSPQWNQPQHF,TGTGCCAGCTCACCACAGTGGAATCAGCCCCAGCATTTT
TRBV20-1,14,.,.,TRBJ2-1,CSARDSSWGDEQFF,TGCAGTGCTAGAGATTCATCTTGGGGTGATGAGCAGTTCTTC
TRBV11-3,15,.,.,TRBJ2-1,CASRGAGPDVDEQFF,TGTGCCAGCAGGGGAGCGGGCCCCGATGTCGATGAGCAGTTCTTC
TRBV6-4,15,many,.,TRBJ1-3,CASSDRVDFGNTIYF,TGTGCCAGCAGTGACAGGGTAGACTTTGGAAACACCATATATTTT
TRBV4-3,18,many,.,TRBJ1-3,CASSQDLTDAHSGNTIYF,TGCGCCAGCAGCCAAGATTTGACAGACGCTCACTCTGGAAACACCATATATTTT
TRBV29-1,20,many,.,TRBJ2-3,CSVEGVIGIPRVRDTDTQYF,TGCAGCGTTGAAGGCGTAATTGGGATTCCTAGGGTAAGGGACACAGATACGCAGTATTTT
TRBV10-3,14,many,.,TRBJ1-4,CAISESGPVEKLFF,TGTGCCATCAGTGAGTCGGGACCGGTCGAAAAACTGTTTTTT
TRBV7-9,14,many,.,TRBJ2-5,CASIEGRGLETQYF,TGTGCCAGCATCGAGGGGAGGGGGCTAGAGACCCAGTACTTC
TRBV19,13,many,TRBD1,TRBJ1-1,CASTLNRGTEAFF,TGTGCCAGTACCCTGAACAGGGGTACTGAAGCTTTCTTT
TRBV28,14,many,.,TRBJ2-3,CASSFGGDTDTQYF,TGTGCCAGCAGTTTTGGGGGAGACACAGATACGCAGTATTTT
TRBV20-1,14,many,TRBD1,TRBJ1-1,CSADYPGGFTEAFF,TGCAGTGCTGATTACCCAGGGGGCTTCACTGAAGCTTTCTTT
TRBV12-3/TRBV12-4,15,many,.,TRBJ2-5,CASTETGSGAETQYF,TGTGCCAGCACCGAAACAGGGTCAGGAGCAGAGACCCAGTACTTC
TRBV6-5,13,many,.,TRBJ2-7,CASSYSKGGEQYF,TGTGCCAGCAGTTACTCGAAGGGAGGCGAGCAGTACTTC
TRBV3-1,12,.,.,TRBJ2-1,CASSQEDGRQFF,TGTGCCAGCAGCCAAGAGGACGGGAGGCAGTTCTTC
TRBV3-1,16,many,.,TRBJ1-2,CASSQDLTVVMNGYTF,TGTGCCAGCAGCCAAGATCTAACGGTGGTAATGAATGGCTACACCTTC
TRBV24-1,17,many,.,TRBJ2-2,CATSEQGRNLNTGELFF,TGTGCCACCAGTGAGCAGGGGCGCAATCTGAACACCGGGGAGCTGTTTTTT
TRBV12-3/TRBV12-4,10,many,.,TRBJ1-5,CASSGPPQHF,TGTGCCAGCAGTGGCCCGCCCCAGCATTTT
TRBV5-1,15,many,.,TRBJ2-7,CASSLRDGPSYEQYF,TGCGCCAGCAGCTTGCGGGACGGGCCCTCCTACGAGCAGTACTTC
TRBV10-3,15,many,.,TRBJ1-5,CAISVSDRLDQPQHF,TGTGCCATCAGTGTCTCCGACAGATTAGATCAGCCCCAGCATTTT
TRBV24-1,15,many,.,TRBJ2-1,CATSTPTSSYNEQFF,TGTGCCACCAGTACCCCGACGAGCTCCTACAATGAGCAGTTCTTC
TRBV20-1,16,many,.,TRBJ2-7,CSARDSGSSSSYEQYF,TGCAGTGCTAGAGATTCAGGGTCTTCGAGCTCCTACGAGCAGTACTTC
TRBV5-1,14,.,.,TRBJ2-5,CASSLAGRLETQYF,TGCGCCAGCAGCTTGGCGGGACGCCTAGAGACCCAGTACTTC
TRBV29-1,11,few,TRBD2,TRBJ2-1,CSVVLAGGVVF,TGCAGCGTTGTACTAGCGGGGGGGGTAGTCTTC
TRBV20-1,16,many,.,TRBJ2-1,CSARDQGTLSYNEQFF,TGCAGTGCTAGAGATCAAGGAACTCTCTCCTACAATGAGCAGTTCTTC
TRBV7-6,15,many,TRBD2,TRBJ2-3,CASSPPGRGTDTQYF,TGTGCCAGCAGCCCTCCGGGGAGGGGCACAGATACGCAGTATTTT
TRBV12-3/TRBV12-4,13,many,TRBD2,TRBJ2-1,CASSPQTGLALFF,TGTGCCAGCAGCCCTCAAACGGGACTAGCCCTGTTCTTC
TRBV19,18,.,TRBD1,TRBJ1-5,CASSTGTGGLVGNQPQHF,TGTGCCAGTAGTACTGGGACAGGGGGTCTTGTTGGCAATCAGCCCCAGCATTTT
TRBV7-9,12,many,.,TRBJ1-1,CASSVGEYVAFF,TGTGCCAGCTCCGTAGGGGAGTACGTAGCTTTCTTT
TRBV24-1,15,many,.,TRBJ2-5,CATSDPTTVRETQYF,TGTGCCACCAGTGACCCGACTACGGTCCGAGAGACCCAGTACTTC
TRBV7-2,15,many,.,TRBJ1-5,CASSSFKGSGQPQHF,TGTGCCAGCAGCTCATTCAAGGGATCGGGTCAGCCCCAGCATTTT